The clone carrying this T cell receptor beta chain has only one observation. This record comes from a study of blood T cell repertoires in COVID-19. Overall study context: Spain, Italy and the United States supplied samples that represented acute and convalescent COVID-19. PBMCs, B-cell-depleted T cells, or T cells provided the cDNA or gDNA that made up the material.

The germline V gene encodes CDR1 LGHDT and CDR2 YNNKEL (reference sequence). The CDR3 is 16 amino acids. The ends were cut back, 0 bases at V and 0 bases at J, with 10 bases in the middle. Per the original data handling: Amplification of reference gene primers provided the estimated nucleated cell counts. Measured with immunoSEQ multiplex PCR; TCRdb has only the in-frame clones, and not every one. V and J calls and clone size are copied from that table; D and trimming were computed from the DNA. This sample has about 91,000 clones; 82% occur once, and the top ten carry approximately 6.8%. The sample comprised peripheral blood. The TCR was taken from a man between 50 and 59 years old with active or convalescent COVID-19. This rearrangement joins TRBV3-1 (or the pseudogene TRBV3-2) to TRBJ2-3; D ambiguous. CDR3 coding DNA: TGTGCCAGCAGCCAAGATGGCGGCCCTAGCACAGATACGCAGTATTTT. Translation: CASSQDGGPSTDTQYF.